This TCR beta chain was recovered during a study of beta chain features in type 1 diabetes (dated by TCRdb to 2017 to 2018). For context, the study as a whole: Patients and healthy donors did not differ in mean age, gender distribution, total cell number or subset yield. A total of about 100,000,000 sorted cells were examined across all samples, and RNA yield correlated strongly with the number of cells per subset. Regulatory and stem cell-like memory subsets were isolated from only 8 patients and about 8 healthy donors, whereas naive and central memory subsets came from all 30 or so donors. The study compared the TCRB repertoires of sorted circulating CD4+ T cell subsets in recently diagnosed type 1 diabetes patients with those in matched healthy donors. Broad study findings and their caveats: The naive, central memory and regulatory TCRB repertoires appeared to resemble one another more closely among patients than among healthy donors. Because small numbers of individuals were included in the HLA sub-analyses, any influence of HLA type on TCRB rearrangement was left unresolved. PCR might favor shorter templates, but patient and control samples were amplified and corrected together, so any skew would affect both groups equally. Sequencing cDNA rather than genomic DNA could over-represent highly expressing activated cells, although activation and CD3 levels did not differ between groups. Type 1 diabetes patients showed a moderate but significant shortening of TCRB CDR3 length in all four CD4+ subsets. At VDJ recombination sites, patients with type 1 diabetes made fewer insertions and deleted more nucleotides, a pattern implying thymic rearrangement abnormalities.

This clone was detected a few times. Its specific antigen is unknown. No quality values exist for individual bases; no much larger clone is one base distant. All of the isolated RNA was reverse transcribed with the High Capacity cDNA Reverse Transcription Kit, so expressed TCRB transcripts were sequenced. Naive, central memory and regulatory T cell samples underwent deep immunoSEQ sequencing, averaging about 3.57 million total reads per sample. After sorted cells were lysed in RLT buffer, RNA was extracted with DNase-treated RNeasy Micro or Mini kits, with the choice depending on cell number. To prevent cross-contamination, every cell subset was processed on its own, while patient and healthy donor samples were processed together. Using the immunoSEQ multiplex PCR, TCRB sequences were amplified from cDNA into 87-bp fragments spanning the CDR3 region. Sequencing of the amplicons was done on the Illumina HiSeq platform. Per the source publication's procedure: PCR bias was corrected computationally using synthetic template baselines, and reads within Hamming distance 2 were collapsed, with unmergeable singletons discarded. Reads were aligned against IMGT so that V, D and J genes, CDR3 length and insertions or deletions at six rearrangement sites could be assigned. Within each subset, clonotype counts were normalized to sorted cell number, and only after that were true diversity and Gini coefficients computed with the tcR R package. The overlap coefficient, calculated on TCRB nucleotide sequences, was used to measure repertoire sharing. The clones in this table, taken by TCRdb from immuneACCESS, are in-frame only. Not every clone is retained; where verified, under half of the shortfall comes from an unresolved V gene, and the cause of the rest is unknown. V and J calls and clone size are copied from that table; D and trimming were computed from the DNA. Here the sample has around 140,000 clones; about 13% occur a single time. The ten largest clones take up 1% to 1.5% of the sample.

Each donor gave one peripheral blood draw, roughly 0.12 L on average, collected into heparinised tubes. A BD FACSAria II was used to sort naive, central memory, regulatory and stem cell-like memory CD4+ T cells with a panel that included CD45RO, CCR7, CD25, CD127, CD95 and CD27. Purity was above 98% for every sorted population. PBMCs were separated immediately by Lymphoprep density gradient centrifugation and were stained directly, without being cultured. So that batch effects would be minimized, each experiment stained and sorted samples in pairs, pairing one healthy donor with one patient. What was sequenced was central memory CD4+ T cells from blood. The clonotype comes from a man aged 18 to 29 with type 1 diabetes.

The encoded CDR3 is CASSRGQAYEQYF. The base sequence is TGTGCCAGCAGTAGAGGACAAGCCTACGAGCAGTACTTC. This receptor chain uses TRBV25-1 and TRBJ2-7; possibly the D gene is TRBD1, per 5 matching bases. Between the V and J ends, shortened by 5 bases and 2 bases respectively, the junction contains 10 bases. The germline V gene gives CDR1 as MGHDK and CDR2 as SYGVNS. Including the terminal cysteine and phenylalanine, the CDR3 comprises 13 residues. Solely the CDR3 DNA is kept, with 39 bases framed from the first base.